This T cell receptor (beta chain) appears in the sequencing data of a study of Graves' ophthalmopathy and Graves' hyperthyroidism. Turning to the study itself: Peripheral blood samples were taken at initial diagnosis, before any treatment.

RNA served as the template for amplifying TCR beta CDR3 regions. RT-PCR with HTBI primers came first, then second-round multiplex PCR. TCRdb reanalysed the multiplex PCR reads using MiXCR and keeps one entry per CDR3 protein. The sample carries roughly 420,000 distinct CDR3 sequences, 20% to 25% recorded once. Hyperthyroidism patients were newly diagnosed, under 2 months' duration, aged 18 to 65. Diagnosis was based on clinical symptoms, serum thyroxine, TRAb, thyroid ultrasound and orbital computed tomography. General study results and limits: Thyroid clonotypes that were expanded above 0.001 frequency mostly also appeared in blood.

This clonotype was counted only a few times. The antigen is unknown. Input material: peripheral blood. This receptor was identified in a woman aged 18-35 years with stable Graves' hyperthyroidism.

CDR3 amino acids: CASSSTGYQETQYF. DNA of the CDR3: TGTGCCAGCAGCTCGACAGGGTACCAAGAGACCCAGTACTTC. This chain joins TRBV11-1 and TRBJ2-5, with 7 bases that match TRBD1. The CDR3 runs 14 residues. The germline gives CDR1 SGHAT, CDR2 FQDESV (reference sequence). J gave up 0 bases and V 4 bases, and 2 bases lay outside the gene matches.